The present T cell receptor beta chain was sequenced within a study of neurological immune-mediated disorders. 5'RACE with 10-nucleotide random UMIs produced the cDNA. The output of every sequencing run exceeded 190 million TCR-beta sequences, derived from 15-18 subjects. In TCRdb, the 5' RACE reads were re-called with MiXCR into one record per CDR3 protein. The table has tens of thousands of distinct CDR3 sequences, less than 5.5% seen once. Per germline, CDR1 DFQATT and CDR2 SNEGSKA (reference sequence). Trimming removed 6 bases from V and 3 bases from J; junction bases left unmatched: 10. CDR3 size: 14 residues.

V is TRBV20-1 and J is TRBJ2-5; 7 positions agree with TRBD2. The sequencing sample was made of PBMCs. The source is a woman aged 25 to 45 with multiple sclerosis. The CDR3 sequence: CSAVVGLAEETQYF. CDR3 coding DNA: TGCAGTGCGGTAGTAGGGCTAGCGGAAGAGACCCAGTACTTC.